This T cell receptor (beta chain) was observed in a study of T cells in Graves' hyperthyroidism and ophthalmopathy. Study summary: Peripheral blood was obtained at initial diagnosis, preceding any treatment.

The source material, RNA transcripts, was used to amplify TCR beta CDR3 regions. TCR CDR3 regions were first amplified by RT-PCR with HTBI primers. A single record per CDR3 protein comes from TCRdb applying MiXCR to the multiplex PCR reads. Of about 130,000 distinct CDR3 sequences detected, roughly 23% appear once; the ten largest clones hold roughly 71%. The V end was cut by 2 bases, the J end by 10 bases, with 8 bases between. The CDR3 sequence is 11 residues long. V is TRBV12-3 or TRBV12-4 and J is TRBJ1-1; D is uncertain. The source material was blood. The sequence was obtained from a woman aged 45 to 65 with Graves' hyperthyroidism that later progressed to Graves' ophthalmopathy. Here the CDR3 reads CASSLRGRAFF. The CDR3 DNA reads TGTGCCAGCAGTTTACGAGGGAGAGCTTTCTTT.